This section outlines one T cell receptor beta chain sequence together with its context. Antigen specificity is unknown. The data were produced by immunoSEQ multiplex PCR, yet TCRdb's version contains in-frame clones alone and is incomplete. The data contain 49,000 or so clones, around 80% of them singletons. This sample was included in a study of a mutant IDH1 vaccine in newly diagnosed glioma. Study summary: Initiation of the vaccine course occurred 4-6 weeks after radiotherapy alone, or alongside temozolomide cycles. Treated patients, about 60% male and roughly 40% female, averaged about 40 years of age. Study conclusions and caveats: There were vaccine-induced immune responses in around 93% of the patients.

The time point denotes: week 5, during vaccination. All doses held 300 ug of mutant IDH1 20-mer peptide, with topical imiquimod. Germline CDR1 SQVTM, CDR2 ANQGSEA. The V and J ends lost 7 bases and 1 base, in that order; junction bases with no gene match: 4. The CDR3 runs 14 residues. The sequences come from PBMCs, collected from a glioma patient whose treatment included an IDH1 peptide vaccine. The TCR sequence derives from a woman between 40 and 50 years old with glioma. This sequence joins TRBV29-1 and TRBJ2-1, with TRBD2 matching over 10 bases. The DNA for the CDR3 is TGCAGCGCCTTAGCGGGGGGATCCTACAATGAGCAGTTCTTC. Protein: CSALAGGSYNEQFF.